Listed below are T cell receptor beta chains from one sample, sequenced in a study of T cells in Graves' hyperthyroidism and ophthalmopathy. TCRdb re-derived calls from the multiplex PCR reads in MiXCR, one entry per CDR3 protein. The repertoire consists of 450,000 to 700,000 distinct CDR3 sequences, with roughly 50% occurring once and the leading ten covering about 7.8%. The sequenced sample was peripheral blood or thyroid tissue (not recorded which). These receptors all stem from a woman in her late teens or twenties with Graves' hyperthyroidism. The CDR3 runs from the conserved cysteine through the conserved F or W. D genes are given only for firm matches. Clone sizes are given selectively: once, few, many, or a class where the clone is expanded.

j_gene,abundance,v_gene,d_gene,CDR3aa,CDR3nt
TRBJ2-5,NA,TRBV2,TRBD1,CASNTGEKETQYF,TGTGCCAGCAATACAGGGGAGAAGGAGACCCAGTACTTC
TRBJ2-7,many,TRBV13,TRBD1,CASSPRDRAYEQYF,TGTGCCAGCAGCCCCCGGGACAGGGCCTACGAGCAGTACTTC
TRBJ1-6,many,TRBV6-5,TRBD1,CASKTGTGTSSPLHF,TGTGCCAGTAAAACCGGGACAGGGACTTCTTCACCCCTCCACTTT
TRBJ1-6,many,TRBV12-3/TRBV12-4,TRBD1,CASSPSGTGNSPLHF,TGTGCCAGCAGTCCCTCGGGGACAGGCAATTCACCCCTCCACTTT
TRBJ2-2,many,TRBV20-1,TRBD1,CSASLGQGAPGELFF,TGCAGTGCTAGTTTAGGACAGGGGGCCCCCGGGGAGCTGTTTTTT
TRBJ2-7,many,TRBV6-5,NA,CASSSRASASYEQYF,TGTGCCAGCAGTTCGCGGGCCTCAGCTTCCTACGAGCAGTACTTC
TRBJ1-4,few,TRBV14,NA,CASSPIQGPRINAKLFF,TGTGCCAGCAGTCCGATACAGGGACCACGTATTAATGCAAAACTGTTTTTT
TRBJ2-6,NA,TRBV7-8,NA,CASSLGGASGANVLTF,TGTGCCAGCAGCTTGGGGGGCGCCTCTGGGGCCAACGTCCTGACTTTC
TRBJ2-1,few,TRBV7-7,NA,CASSLVMRTLFYNEQFF,TGTGCCAGCAGCTTAGTGATGCGGACCCTCTTCTACAATGAGCAGTTCTTC
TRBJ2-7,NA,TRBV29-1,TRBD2,CSAGLAGWLYEQYF,TGCAGCGCGGGACTAGCGGGGTGGTTGTACGAGCAGTACTTC
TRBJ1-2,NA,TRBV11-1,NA,CASSLRGSGVKGYTF,TGTGCCAGCAGCTTAAGGGGTAGCGGCGTCAAGGGCTACACCTTC
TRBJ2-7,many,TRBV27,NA,CASWSEDPTEQYF,TGTGCCAGCTGGAGTGAGGACCCCACCGAGCAGTACTTC
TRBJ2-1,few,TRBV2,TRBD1,CASSYRGRSSYNEQFF,TGTGCCAGCAGCTACAGGGGGCGGTCATCCTACAATGAGCAGTTCTTC
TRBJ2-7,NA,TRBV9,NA,CASSPRDFPLYEQYF,TGTGCCAGCAGCCCCCGGGACTTCCCCCTCTACGAGCAGTACTTC
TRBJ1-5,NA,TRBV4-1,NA,CASSQAEDSNQPQHF,TGCGCCAGCAGCCAGGCAGAGGACAGCAATCAGCCCCAGCATTTT
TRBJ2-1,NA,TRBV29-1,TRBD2,CSVDQLAGREKNEQFF,TGCAGCGTAGACCAACTAGCGGGGAGGGAAAAGAATGAGCAGTTCTTC
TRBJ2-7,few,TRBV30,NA,CAWSVLVGSYEQYF,TGTGCCTGGAGTGTACTAGTGGGCTCCTACGAGCAGTACTTC
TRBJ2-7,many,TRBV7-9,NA,CASSLDGGPYEQYF,TGTGCCAGCAGCTTAGATGGGGGCCCCTACGAGCAGTACTTC
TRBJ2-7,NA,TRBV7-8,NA,CASSLVGQGPEGYEQYF,TGTGCCAGCAGCTTAGTCGGGCAAGGGCCTGAGGGGTACGAGCAGTACTTC
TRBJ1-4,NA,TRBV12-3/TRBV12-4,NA,CASSDPVLNEKLFF,TGTGCCAGCAGTGATCCGGTACTTAATGAAAAACTGTTTTTT
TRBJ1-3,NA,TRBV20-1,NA,CSANSGNTIYF,TGCAGTGCCAATAGCGGAAACACCATATATTTT
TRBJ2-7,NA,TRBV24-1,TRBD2,CATSGTSGVGEQYF,TGTGCCACCAGCGGGACTAGCGGGGTGGGGGAGCAGTACTTC
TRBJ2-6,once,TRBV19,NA,CASTRLGSGANVLAF,TGTGCCAGTACCCGGTTGGGCTCTGGGGCCAACGTCCTGGCCTTC
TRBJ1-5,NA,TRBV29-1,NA,CSGRQDGLEGQPQHF,TGCAGCGGTCGACAGGACGGGCTAGAGGGTCAGCCCCAGCATTTT